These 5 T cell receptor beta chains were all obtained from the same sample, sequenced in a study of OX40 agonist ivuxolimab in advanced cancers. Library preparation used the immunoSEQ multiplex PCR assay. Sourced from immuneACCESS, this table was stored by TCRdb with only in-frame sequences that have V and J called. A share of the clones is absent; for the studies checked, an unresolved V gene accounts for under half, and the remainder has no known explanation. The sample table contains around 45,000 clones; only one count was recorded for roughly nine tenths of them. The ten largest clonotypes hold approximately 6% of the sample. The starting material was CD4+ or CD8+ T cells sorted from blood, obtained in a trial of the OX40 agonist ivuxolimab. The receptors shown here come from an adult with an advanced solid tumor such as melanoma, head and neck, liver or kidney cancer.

The chain's CDR3 is CASSLRTDPGNTIYF. As DNA, the CDR3 is TGTGCCAGCAGCCTAAGGACTGACCCTGGAAACACCATATATTTT. The chain links TRBV11-3 to TRBJ1-3, with unresolved D. Germline V CDR1 and CDR2: SGHNT, YENEEA. CDR3 length: 15 amino acids. The V end lost 5 bases, the J end lost 2 bases, and 13 bases lay between the germline ends.

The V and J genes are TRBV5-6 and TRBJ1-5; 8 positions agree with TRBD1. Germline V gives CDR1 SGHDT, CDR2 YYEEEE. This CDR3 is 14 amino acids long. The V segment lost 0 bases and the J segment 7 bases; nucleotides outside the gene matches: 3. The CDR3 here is CASSLGGQGQPQHF. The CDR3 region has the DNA TGTGCCAGCAGCTTGGGTGGACAGGGACAGCCCCAGCATTTT.

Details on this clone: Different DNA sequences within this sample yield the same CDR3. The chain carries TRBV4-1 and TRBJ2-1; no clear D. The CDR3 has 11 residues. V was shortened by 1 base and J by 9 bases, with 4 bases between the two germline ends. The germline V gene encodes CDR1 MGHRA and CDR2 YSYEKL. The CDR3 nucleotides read TGCGCCAGCAGCCAAGGTAGTGAGCAGTTCTTC. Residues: CASSQGSEQFF.

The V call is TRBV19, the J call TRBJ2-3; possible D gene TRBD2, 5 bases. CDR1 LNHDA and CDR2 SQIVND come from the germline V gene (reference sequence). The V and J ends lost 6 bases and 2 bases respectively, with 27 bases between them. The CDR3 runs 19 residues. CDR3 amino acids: CASRDGWRTPREATDTQYF. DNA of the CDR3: TGTGCCAGTAGGGATGGGTGGCGGACTCCGAGAGAGGCCACAGATACGCAGTATTTT.

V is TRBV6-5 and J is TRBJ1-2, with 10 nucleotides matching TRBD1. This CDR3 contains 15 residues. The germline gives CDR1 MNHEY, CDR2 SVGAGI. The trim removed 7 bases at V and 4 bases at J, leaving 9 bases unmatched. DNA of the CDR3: TGTGCCAGCACCTTCGGAGGACAGGGGGTCTATGGCTACACCTTC. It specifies CASTFGGQGVYGYTF.